This T cell receptor (beta chain) was found in a study of control samples from healthy donors and cancer patients. The protocol was immunoSEQ multiplex PCR, while the TCRdb copy is restricted to in-frame clones and leaves out a portion. Here the sample spans 100,000 to 150,000 clones, approximately 92% being singletons. Sequencing was performed on PBMCs. The receptor was isolated from an elderly man with head and neck cancer.

CDR3 nucleotides: TGTGCCAGTAGAGATACAGGAGTCTATGGCTACACCTTC. Protein sequence: CASRDTGVYGYTF. This chain connects TRBV19 to TRBJ1-2; possible D gene TRBD1, 5 bases. V dropped 6 bases and J dropped 4 bases, with 12 bases sitting between them. The CDR3 loop spans 13 amino acids. Germline lookup yields CDR1 LNHDA and CDR2 SQIVND (reference sequence).